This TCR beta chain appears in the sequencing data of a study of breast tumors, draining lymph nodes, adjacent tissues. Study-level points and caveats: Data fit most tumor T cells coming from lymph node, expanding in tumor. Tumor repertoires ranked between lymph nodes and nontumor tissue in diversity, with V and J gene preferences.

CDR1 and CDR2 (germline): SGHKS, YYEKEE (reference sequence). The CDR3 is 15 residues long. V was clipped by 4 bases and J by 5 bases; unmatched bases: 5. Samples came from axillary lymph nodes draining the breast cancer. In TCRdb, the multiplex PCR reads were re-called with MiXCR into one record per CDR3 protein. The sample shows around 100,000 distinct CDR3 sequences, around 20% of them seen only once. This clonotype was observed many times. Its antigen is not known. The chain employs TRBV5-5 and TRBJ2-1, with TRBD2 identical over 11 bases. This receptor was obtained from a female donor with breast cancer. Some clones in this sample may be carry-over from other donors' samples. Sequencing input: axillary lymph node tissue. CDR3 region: CASSTSSGRHNEQFF. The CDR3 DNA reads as TGTGCCAGCAGCACCTCTAGCGGGAGGCACAATGAGCAGTTCTTC.